This T cell receptor beta chain was found in a study of CD8 T cells in Susac syndrome. Trimming cost V 3 bases and J 5 bases, with 19 bases left between them. Germline CDR1 is SGHTA and CDR2 is FQGNSA. The CDR3 extends over 16 amino acids. The study sequenced TCR beta in blood CD8+ and CD4+ T cells. The study used treatment-naive patients who had stable or active relapsing-remitting disease as multiple sclerosis controls. TEMRA cells underwent FACS enrichment and CD8+ and CD4+ T cells underwent negative isolation. Random hexamers were used to reverse transcribe roughly 0.5 to 1 ug of RNA. With immunoSEQ multiplex PCR, TCR beta CDR3 was amplified across 54 Vbeta and 13 Jbeta. TCRdb called the immunoSEQ multiplex PCR reads again in MiXCR, with one record for every CDR3 protein. The table shows around 280,000 distinct CDR3 sequences, with about 90% occurring only once.

This chain uses TRBV7-2 with TRBJ1-2, with D tentatively TRBD1 (5 bases). The specimen sequenced was CD4+ T cells from PBMCs. This TCR derives from a human donor with multiple sclerosis. In DNA form, the CDR3 reads TGTGCCAGCAGCTTCAGACACCCGGGGGATGGGTATGGCTACACCTTC. This gives the protein CASSFRHPGDGYGYTF.